Below, 8 T cell receptor beta chains from the same sample are listed, as sequenced in a study of ipilimumab plus nivolumab after autologous stem cell transplantation. Clones were sequenced by immunoSEQ multiplex PCR, and TCRdb holds only the in-frame ones, with some missing. The sample lists about 83,000 clones, approximately 86% occurring once. The sequencing here drew on PBMCs, taken in a trial of ipilimumab plus nivolumab as post-transplant consolidation. All receptors come from a male donor with diffuse large B-cell lymphoma.

The chain uses TRBV4-1 and TRBJ1-2; D is unresolved. V was clipped by 0 bases and J by 2 bases, with 7 bases between them. Germline lookup yields CDR1 MGHRA and CDR2 YSYEKL. This CDR3 region has 14 residues. The CDR3 loop is CASSQEAANYGYTF. The CDR3 DNA is TGCGCCAGCAGCCAAGAGGCAGCAAACTATGGCTACACCTTC.

The gene calls are TRBV19 and TRBJ2-5; 7 bases line up with TRBD2. After removal of 5 bases from V and 5 bases from J, the junction contained 11 bases not matched to a gene. The CDR3 is 15 amino acids. Germline lookup yields CDR1 LNHDA and CDR2 SQIVND (reference sequence). The CDR3 region is CASSVGTTSGETQYF. In nucleotides, the CDR3 is TGTGCCAGTAGTGTCGGGACTACGTCGGGGGAGACCCAGTACTTC.

The CDR3 sequence is CASSLSGSNTEAFF. The CDR3, as DNA: TGCGCCAGCAGCTTGTCAGGGTCGAACACTGAAGCTTTCTTT. The rearrangement joins TRBV5-1 to TRBJ1-1; tentative D call: TRBD1 (5 bases). The ends were cut back, 1 base at V and 1 base at J, with 8 bases in the middle. The germline V gene encodes CDR1 SGHRS and CDR2 YFSETQ. The CDR3 extends over 14 amino acids. Filled out from reference TRBV5-1 and TRBJ1-1, the complete variable domain reads KAGVTQTPRYLIKTRGQQVTLSCSPISGHRSVSWYQQTPGQGLQFLFEYFSETQRNKGNFPGRFSGRQFSNSRSEMNVSTLELGDSALYLCASSLSGSNTEAFFGQGTRLTVV.

This chain connects TRBV2 to TRBJ1-2, with D uncertain. The CDR3 consists of 12 residues. V gave up 3 bases and J gave up 8 bases, with 10 bases separating them. CDR1 SNHLY and CDR2 FYNNEI come from the germline V gene. CDR3 bases: TGTGCCAGCAGTGATCCGGGGAGCGGCTACACCTTC. This gives the protein CASSDPGSGYTF.

With regard to this clone: One end of the junction varies from germline; a read error may be responsible. V is TRBV9 and J is TRBJ2-7; 8 bases align to TRBD1. This CDR3 region has 14 residues. Germline loops: CDR1 SGDLS, CDR2 YYNGEE. CDR3 coding DNA: TGTGCCAGCAGCGTGGGACAGGCGTCCTACGAGCAATACTTC. Translation: CASSVGQASYEQYF. Full variable domain (remainder filled in from reference TRBV9 and TRBJ2-7): DSGVTQTPKHLITATGQRVTLRCSPRSGDLSVYWYQQSLDQGLQFLIQYYNGEERAKGNILERFSAQQFPDLHSELNLSSLELGDSALYFCASSVGQASYEQYFGPGTRLTVT.

This clone was counted once. The chain joins TRBV28 to TRBJ1-1; 7 bases align to TRBD1. The germline CDR1 and CDR2 sequences are MDHEN and SYDVKM. This CDR3 region has 16 residues. The V segment lost 7 bases and the J segment 0 bases; nucleotides outside the gene matches: 11. Here the CDR3 reads CASKEPGGRVNTEAFF. In DNA form, the CDR3 reads TGTGCCAGCAAAGAGCCAGGGGGGCGCGTGAACACTGAAGCTTTCTTT.

The genes are TRBV19 and TRBJ2-5; no clear D gene. There are 12 residues in the CDR3. V dropped 4 bases and J dropped 5 bases, with 8 bases sitting between them. Germline V lookup: CDR1 LNHDA, CDR2 SQIVND (reference sequence). The chain's CDR3 is CASSKTGETQYF. DNA for the CDR3: TGTGCCAGTAGTAAAACCGGGGAGACCCAGTACTTC.

The rearrangement links TRBV5-4 to TRBJ1-2; D perhaps matches TRBD1 (6 bases). Trimming left V 1 base short and J 1 base short, with 14 bases between. Germline CDR1 SGHNT, CDR2 YYREEE (reference sequence). The CDR3 length is 16 residues. CDR3 in amino acids: CASSLSTGHRNYGYTF. DNA for the CDR3: TGTGCCAGCAGCTTGTCGACAGGCCACCGTAACTATGGCTACACCTTC.